The entry that follows covers one T cell receptor (beta chain) sequence. The entry originates in a study of cytomegalovirus exposure and HLA in healthy donors. Researchers ran the PCR with 60 Vbeta and 13 Jbeta primers. The method was immunoSEQ multiplex PCR; TCRdb's version includes in-frame clones alone and lacks a portion of them. The sample has about 190,000 clones; over 70% are singletons. This CDR3 contains 11 residues. The material sequenced was PBMCs. The sequence was obtained from a man younger than 40 in good health and CMV-seronegative. This chain connects TRBV21-1 to TRBJ2-1; TRBD2 is the table's D call, not checked against the DNA. TRBV21-1 constitutes a pseudogene. CDR3 protein: CASSQWDYGVF. The DNA of the CDR3 is TGTGCCAGCAGCCAGTGGGACTACGGCGTCTTC.